The T cell receptor (beta chain) under discussion was sequenced for a study of blood T cell repertoires in COVID-19. V gave up 3 bases and J gave up 5 bases, with 13 bases separating them. The CDR3 has 15 residues. CDR1 and CDR2 from the germline V gene are KGHSH and LQKENI. Produced via immunoSEQ multiplex PCR; TCRdb's table is partial and in-frame only. The sample holds under 450,000 clones, more than 70% seen once. This TCR was sampled from a woman in her fifties or sixties with COVID-19, enrolled during active disease. V usage is TRBV18 and J usage is TRBJ2-2, with D maybe TRBD1 (5 bases). Sequenced input: peripheral blood. The DNA for the CDR3 is TGTGCCAGCTCACCCCAGGGATTTCGGACCGGGGAGCTGTTTTTT. This encodes CASSPQGFRTGELFF.